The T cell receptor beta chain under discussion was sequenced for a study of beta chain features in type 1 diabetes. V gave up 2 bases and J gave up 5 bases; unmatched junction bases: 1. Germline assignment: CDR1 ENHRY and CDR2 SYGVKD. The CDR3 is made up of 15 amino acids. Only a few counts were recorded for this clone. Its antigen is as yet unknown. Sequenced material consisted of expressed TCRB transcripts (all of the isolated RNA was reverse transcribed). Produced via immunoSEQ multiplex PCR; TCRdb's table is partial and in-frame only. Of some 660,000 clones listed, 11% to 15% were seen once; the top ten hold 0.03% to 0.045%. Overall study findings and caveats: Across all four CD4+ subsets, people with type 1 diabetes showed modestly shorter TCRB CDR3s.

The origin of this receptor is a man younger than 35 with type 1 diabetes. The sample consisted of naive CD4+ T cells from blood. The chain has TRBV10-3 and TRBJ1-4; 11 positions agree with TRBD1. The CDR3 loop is CAISEGQGANEKLFF. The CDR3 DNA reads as TGTGCCATCAGTGAGGGACAGGGGGCAAATGAAAAACTGTTTTTT.